This paragraph covers one T cell receptor beta chain sequence. Its target is not known. This may be a read error: a much more frequent sequence differs by one nucleotide. These data are taken from a study of molecular identifiers for immune sequencing clone quantification. General study findings and limits: Clonotypes surpassing 20 RNA copies contained over 98% of effector molecules, versus under 1% in naive cells.

Germline CDR1 is SGHVS and CDR2 is FNYEAQ. Trimming took off 0 bases at V and 5 bases at J, with 9 bases between the two ends. The CDR3 runs to 14 residues. A single record per CDR3 protein comes from TCRdb applying MiXCR to the PCR reads. The table lists approximately 97,000 distinct CDR3 sequences, 30% to 45% of them singletons. Sequenced sample: naive CD8+ T cells from blood, with Jurkat cell RNA spiked in. Indicated subset: FACS-sorted CD8+CD4-CCR7+CD45RA+ naive T cells. The chain joins TRBV7-6 to TRBJ2-3; D is perhaps TRBD2 (5 bases). The receptor was isolated from a human donor in good health. Some libraries in this study had Jurkat cell RNA spiked in. The CDR3: CASSLAGVRDTQYF. The DNA for the CDR3 is TGTGCCAGCAGCTTAGCGGGAGTCAGAGATACGCAGTATTTT.